These 10 T cell receptor beta chains came from one sample sequenced in a study of long-term antiretroviral therapy in people with HIV. Survey-level immunoSEQ v3.0 assays were run. Assay used: immunoSEQ multiplex PCR; TCRdb lists only in-frame clones, some missing. The sample lists about 20,000 clones, approximately 80% occurring once. Sequenced here: unsorted PBMCs, sampled 0.6 years after starting antiretroviral therapy. The receptors here all came from a woman younger than 35 with HIV.

This clone was counted only a few times. The CDR3 nucleotides are TGTGCCAGTAGCCAATTCCGGGACCGCTTTGGACCCCTCCACTTT. Its protein product is CASSQFRDRFGPLHF. The chain employs TRBV19 and TRBJ1-6, with D possibly TRBD1 on 5 matching bases. This CDR3 spans 15 amino acids. The germline gives CDR1 LNHDA, CDR2 SQIVND (reference sequence). V was cut by 6 bases and J by 12 bases, with 21 bases left in between. The full variable domain, with the rest looked up from reference TRBV19 and TRBJ1-6, is DGGITQSPKYLFRKEGQNVTLSCEQNLNHDAMYWYRQDPGQGLRLIYYSQIVNDFQKGDIAEGYSVSREKKESFPLTVTSAQKNPTAFYLCASSQFRDRFGPLHFGNGTRLTVT.

The J gene is TRBJ1-2, the V gene TRBV11-2; 9 bases align to TRBD1. V was clipped by 0 bases and J by 5 bases; unmatched bases: 7. CDR3 length: 16 amino acids. CDR1 SGHAT and CDR2 FQNNGV come from the germline V gene. The CDR3 sequence is CASSLDAGTGPYGYTF. CDR3 nucleotide sequence: TGTGCCAGCAGCTTAGATGCTGGGACAGGGCCATATGGCTACACCTTC.

This clone has a single count. V and J are TRBV28 and TRBJ1-3, with D possibly TRBD1 on 6 matching bases. This CDR3 comprises 15 residues. CDR1 MDHEN and CDR2 SYDVKM come from the germline V gene. Deletions cut 3 bases from V and 4 bases from J, with 13 bases between. The CDR3 spells CASSFGGAEGNTIYF. DNA for the CDR3: TGTGCCAGCAGTTTCGGGGGGGCCGAAGGAAACACCATATATTTT.

V gene TRBV6-5 combines with J gene TRBJ1-1, with 10 bases aligning to TRBD1. The germline V gene encodes CDR1 MNHEY and CDR2 SVGAGI. The CDR3 has 15 amino acids. Trimming took 5 bases from V and 1 from J; bases not matched to a gene: 4. CDR3 nucleotide sequence: TGTGCCAGCAGTCCCTGGACAGGGGGGAACACTGAAGCTTTCTTT. Encoded protein: CASSPWTGGNTEAFF.

The chain joins TRBV6-1 to TRBJ1-2; D is ambiguous. The CDR3 totals 12 residues. V was cut by 6 bases and J by 8 bases, with 13 bases left in between. Per the germline V gene, CDR1 is MNHNS and CDR2 is SASEGT. The CDR3, as DNA: TGTGCCAGCAGCGGGAGTATGTGGGGCTACACCTTC. Its protein is CASSGSMWGYTF.

Written as DNA, the CDR3 is TGCGCCAGCAGCCGAGGACAGGGGGATGGCTACACCTTC. Translation gives CASSRGQGDGYTF. This sequence joins TRBV4-3 and TRBJ1-2; 10 nucleotides line up with TRBD1. This CDR3 has 13 residues. CDR1 LGHNA and CDR2 YSLEER come from the germline V gene. V dropped 4 bases and J dropped 6; count of bases not matched to a gene: 2.

The CDR3 loop reads CASSFGGHSNYGYTF. In DNA, the CDR3 is TGCGCCAGCAGCTTCGGTGGCCACTCTAACTATGGCTACACCTTC. V gene TRBV5-1 combines with J gene TRBJ1-2; D uncertain. This CDR3 comprises 15 residues. Germline loops: CDR1 SGHRS, CDR2 YFSETQ. The V end was cut by 2 bases, the J end by 0 bases, with 11 bases between.

V gene TRBV5-4 combines with J gene TRBJ2-1; 10 bases match TRBD2. The CDR3 has 16 amino acids. CDR1 SGHNT and CDR2 YYREEE come from the germline V gene (reference sequence). Trimming took 0 bases from V and 6 from J; bases not matched to a gene: 6. The CDR3 sequence is CASSLGASGSSNEQFF. CDR3 nucleotide sequence: TGTGCCAGCAGCTTGGGGGCTAGCGGGAGTAGCAATGAGCAGTTCTTC.

This chain links TRBV2 with TRBJ2-2; D may correspond to TRBD1 or TRBD2 (6 bases each). Germline values: CDR1 SNHLY, CDR2 FYNNEI. V was shortened by 2 bases and J by 6 bases, with 16 bases between the two germline ends. The CDR3 length is 16 residues. The CDR3, as DNA: TGTGCCAGCAGTGAAATGGGGGGCTATCGGTCCGGGGAGCTGTTTTTT. Amino acid sequence: CASSEMGGYRSGELFF.

The rearrangement joins TRBV5-1 to TRBJ2-7; a weak D match, TRBD2 (5 bases). Germline V gene lookup returns CDR1 SGHRS and CDR2 YFSETQ. Deletions cut 0 bases from V and 5 bases from J, with 12 bases between. The CDR3 extends over 14 amino acids. For the CDR3, the DNA is TGCGCCAGCAGCTTGGGGGGAGCTGGAAACGAGCAGTACTTC. Protein sequence: CASSLGGAGNEQYF.